This T cell receptor (beta chain) was documented in a study of cytomegalovirus exposure and HLA in healthy donors. This clone was seen a few times. Per the germline V gene, CDR1 is LNHDA and CDR2 is SQIVND (reference sequence). Trimming removed 3 bases from V and 1 base from J; junction bases left unmatched: 4. CDR3 length: 16 residues. Each donor's status was that of a healthy bone marrow donor. PCR used 60 Vbeta primers and 13 Jbeta primers. Libraries were prepared by immunoSEQ multiplex PCR; TCRdb keeps only in-frame clonotypes and omits some of them. The table lists about 140,000 clones, 82% of them singletons.

The sample comprised PBMCs. The rearrangement joins TRBV19 to TRBJ1-5, with TRBD1 matching 9 bases. This TCR was recovered from a young man in good health and CMV-seropositive. The CDR3 sequence is CASSIGGTGSNQPQHF. As DNA, the CDR3 is TGTGCCAGTAGTATTGGGGGGACAGGGAGCAATCAGCCCCAGCATTTT.